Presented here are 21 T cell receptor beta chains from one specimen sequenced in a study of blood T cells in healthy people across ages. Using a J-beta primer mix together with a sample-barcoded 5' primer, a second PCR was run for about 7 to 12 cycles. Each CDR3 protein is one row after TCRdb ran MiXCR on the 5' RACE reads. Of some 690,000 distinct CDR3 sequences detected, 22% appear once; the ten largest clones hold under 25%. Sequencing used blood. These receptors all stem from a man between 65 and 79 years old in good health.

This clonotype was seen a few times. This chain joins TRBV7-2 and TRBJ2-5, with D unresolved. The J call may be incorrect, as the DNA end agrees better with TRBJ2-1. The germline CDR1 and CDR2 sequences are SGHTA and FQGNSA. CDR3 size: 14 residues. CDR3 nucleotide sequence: TGTGCCAGCAGCTTAGCGCCCCCCCGAGGTGAGCAGTTCTTC. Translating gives CASSLAPPRGEQFF.

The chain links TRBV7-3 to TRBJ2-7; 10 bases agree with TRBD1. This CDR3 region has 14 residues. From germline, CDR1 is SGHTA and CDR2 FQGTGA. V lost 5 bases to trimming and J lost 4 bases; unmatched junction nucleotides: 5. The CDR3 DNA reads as TGTGCCAGCAGCGCACCGGGACAGGGGTACGAGCAGTACGTC. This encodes CASSAPGQGYEQYV.

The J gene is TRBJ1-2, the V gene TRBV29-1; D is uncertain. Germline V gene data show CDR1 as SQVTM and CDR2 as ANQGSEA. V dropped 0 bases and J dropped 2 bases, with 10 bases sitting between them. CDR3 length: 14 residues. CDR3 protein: CSVEDLGQNYGYTF. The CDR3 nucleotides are TGCAGCGTTGAAGATCTTGGCCAAAACTATGGCTACACCTTC.

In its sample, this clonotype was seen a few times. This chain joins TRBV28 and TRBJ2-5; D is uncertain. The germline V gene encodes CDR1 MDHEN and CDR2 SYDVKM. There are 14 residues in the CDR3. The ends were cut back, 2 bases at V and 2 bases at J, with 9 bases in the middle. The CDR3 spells CASSLRHLQETQYF. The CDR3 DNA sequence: TGTGCCAGCAGTTTAAGGCACCTTCAAGAGACCCAGTACTTC. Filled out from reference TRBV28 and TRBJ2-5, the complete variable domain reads DVKVTQSSRYLVKRTGEKVFLECVQDMDHENMFWYRQDPGLGLRLIYFSYDVKMKEKGDIPEGYSVSREKKERFSLILESASTNQTSMYLCASSLRHLQETQYFGPGTRLLVL.

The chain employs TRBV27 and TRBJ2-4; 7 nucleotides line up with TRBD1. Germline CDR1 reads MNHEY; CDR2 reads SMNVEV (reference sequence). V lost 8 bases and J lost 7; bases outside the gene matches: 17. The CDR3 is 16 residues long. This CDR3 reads CASGKGAPGFGNIQYF. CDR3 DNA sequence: TGTGCCAGCGGGAAGGGGGCACCGGGATTCGGGAACATTCAGTACTTC.

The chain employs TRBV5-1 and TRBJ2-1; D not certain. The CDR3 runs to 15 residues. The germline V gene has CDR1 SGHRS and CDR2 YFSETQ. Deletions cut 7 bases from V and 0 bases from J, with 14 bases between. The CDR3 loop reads CASDPDGSSYNEQFF. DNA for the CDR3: TGCGCCAGCGACCCGGACGGCAGCTCCTACAATGAGCAGTTCTTC.

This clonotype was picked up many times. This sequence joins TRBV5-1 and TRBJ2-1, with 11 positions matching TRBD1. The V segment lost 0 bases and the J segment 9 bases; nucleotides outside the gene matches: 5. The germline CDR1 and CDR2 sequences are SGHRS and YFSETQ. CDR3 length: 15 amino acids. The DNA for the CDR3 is TGCGCCAGCAGCTTGGCTGGACAGGGGGCCACTGAGCAGTTCTTC. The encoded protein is CASSLAGQGATEQFF.

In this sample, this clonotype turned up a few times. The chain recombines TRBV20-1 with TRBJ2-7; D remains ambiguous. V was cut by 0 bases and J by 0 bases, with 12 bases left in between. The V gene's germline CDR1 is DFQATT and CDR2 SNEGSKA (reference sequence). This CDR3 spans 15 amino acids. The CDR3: CSARDASRSSYEQYF. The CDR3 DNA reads TGCAGTGCTAGAGATGCGTCAAGAAGCTCCTACGAGCAGTACTTC.

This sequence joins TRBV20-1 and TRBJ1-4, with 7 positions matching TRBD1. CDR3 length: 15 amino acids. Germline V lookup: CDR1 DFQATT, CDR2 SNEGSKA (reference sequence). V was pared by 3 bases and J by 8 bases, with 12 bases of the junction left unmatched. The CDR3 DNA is TGCAGTGCTAGGGGCTCGACAGGGTCAAGGGAAAAACTGTTTTTT. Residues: CSARGSTGSREKLFF.

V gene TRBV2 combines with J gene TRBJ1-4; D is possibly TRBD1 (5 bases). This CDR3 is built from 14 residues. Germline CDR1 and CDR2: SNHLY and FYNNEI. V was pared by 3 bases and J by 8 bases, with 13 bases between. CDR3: CASSDPGVGEKLFF. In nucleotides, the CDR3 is TGTGCCAGCAGTGATCCGGGGGTTGGGGAAAAACTGTTTTTT.

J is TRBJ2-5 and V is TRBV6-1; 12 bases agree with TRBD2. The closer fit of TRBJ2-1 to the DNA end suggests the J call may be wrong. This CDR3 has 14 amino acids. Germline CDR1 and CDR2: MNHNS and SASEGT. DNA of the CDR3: TGTGCCAGCGGGAGACTAGCGGGGGAGGGGGAGCAGTTCTTC. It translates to CASGRLAGEGEQFF.

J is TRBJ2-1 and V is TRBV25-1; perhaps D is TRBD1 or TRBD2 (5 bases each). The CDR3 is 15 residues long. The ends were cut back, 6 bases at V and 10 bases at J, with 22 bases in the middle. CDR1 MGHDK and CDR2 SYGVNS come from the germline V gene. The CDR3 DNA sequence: TGTGCCAGCAGACCAAGCACCATATGGGGGTCAGAGCAGTTCTTC. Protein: CASRPSTIWGSEQFF. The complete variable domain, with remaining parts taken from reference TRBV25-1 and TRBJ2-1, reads EADIYQTPRYLVIGTGKKITLECSQTMGHDKMYWYQQDPGMELHLIHYSYGVNSTEKGDLSSESTVSRIRTEHFPLTLESARPSHTSQYLCASRPSTIWGSEQFFGPGTRLTVL.

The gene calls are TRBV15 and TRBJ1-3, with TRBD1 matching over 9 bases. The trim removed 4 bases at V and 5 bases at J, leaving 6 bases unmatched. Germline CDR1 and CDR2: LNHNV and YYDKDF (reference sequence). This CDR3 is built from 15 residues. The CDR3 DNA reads TGTGCCACCAGCAATACAGGGGGCTTGAGAAACACCATATATTTT. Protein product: CATSNTGGLRNTIYF.

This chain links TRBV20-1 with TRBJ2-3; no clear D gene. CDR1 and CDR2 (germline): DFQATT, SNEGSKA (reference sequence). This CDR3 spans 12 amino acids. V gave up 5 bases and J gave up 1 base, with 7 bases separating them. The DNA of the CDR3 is TGCAGTGCTGTGGTAGGCACAGATACGCAGTATTTT. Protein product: CSAVVGTDTQYF.

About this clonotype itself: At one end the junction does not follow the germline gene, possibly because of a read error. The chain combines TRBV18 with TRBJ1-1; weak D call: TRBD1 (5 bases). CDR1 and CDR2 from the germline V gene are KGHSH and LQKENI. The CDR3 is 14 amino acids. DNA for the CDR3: TGTGCCCGCTCACCTGTCAGGGTTGGGACTGAAGCTTTCTTT. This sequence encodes CARSPVRVGTEAFF.

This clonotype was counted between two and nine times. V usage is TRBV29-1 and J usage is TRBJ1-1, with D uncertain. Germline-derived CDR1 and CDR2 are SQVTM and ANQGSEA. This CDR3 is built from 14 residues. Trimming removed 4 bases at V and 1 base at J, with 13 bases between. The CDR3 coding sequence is TGCAGCGTTGGCCAGACCCCGGGGAACACTGAAGCTTTCTTT. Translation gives CSVGQTPGNTEAFF.

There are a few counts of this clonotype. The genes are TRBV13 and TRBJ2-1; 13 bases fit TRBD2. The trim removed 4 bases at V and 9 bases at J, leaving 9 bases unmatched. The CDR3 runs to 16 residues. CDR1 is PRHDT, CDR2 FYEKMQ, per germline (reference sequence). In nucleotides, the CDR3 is TGTGCCAGCAGCTCCACCGGACTAGCGGGGGACACTGAGCAGTTCTTC. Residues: CASSSTGLAGDTEQFF.

CDR3 coding DNA: TGTGCCAGCAGTTTAGGAGGACAGGGTACGAATACGCAGTATTTT. This encodes CASSLGGQGTNTQYF. The chain joins TRBV12-3 or TRBV12-4 to TRBJ2-3, with TRBD1 matching over 8 bases. The CDR3 runs 15 residues. The V gene end was trimmed by 1 base and the J gene end by 7 bases; junction bases not matched to a gene: 7.

Written as DNA, the CDR3 is TGTGCCAGTAGTACGCCGGGCAGGGGCGGCTCACCCCTCCACTTT. This translates into CASSTPGRGGSPLHF. This chain joins TRBV19 and TRBJ1-6, with a tentative D call TRBD1 (6 bases). Germline V gene data show CDR1 as LNHDA and CDR2 as SQIVND (reference sequence). Between the trimmed V and J ends, which lost 4 bases and 10 bases, there was a span of 17 bases. This CDR3 is built from 15 residues.

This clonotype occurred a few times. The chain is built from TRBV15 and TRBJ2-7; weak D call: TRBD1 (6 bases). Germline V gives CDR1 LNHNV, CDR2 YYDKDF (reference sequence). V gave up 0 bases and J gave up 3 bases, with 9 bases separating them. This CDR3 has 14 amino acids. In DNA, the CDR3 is TGTGCCACCAGCAGAGATACAGGGAACTACGAGCAGTACTTC. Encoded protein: CATSRDTGNYEQYF.

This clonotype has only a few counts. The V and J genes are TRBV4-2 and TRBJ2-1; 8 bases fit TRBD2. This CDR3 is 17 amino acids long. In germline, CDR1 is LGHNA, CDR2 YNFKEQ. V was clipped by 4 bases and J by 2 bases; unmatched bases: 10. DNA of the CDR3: TGTGCCAGCAGCCTCCTAGGCTCGGGACTAGCCTACAATGAGCAGTTCTTC. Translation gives CASSLLGSGLAYNEQFF.